This passage covers 21 T cell receptor beta chains from one sample sequenced in a study of T cells expressing NK-cell markers. TCRdb reprocessed the 5' RACE reads and keeps a single row for each CDR3 protein, giving no DNA. The sample's table shows about 460,000 distinct CDR3 sequences. Sequenced sample: blood T cells: a sorted CD56 or NKG2C T cell subset, CD4+ or CD8+ T cells, or bulk PBMC T cells (not recorded which). These receptors were collected from a woman between 50 and 59 years old in good health.

The V call is TRBV5-1, the J call TRBJ2-2; the D call from TCRdb, TRBD1, cannot be confirmed without DNA. Germline CDR1 and CDR2: SGHRS and YFSETQ. The CDR3 runs to 14 residues. The CDR3 spells CASTIEGADGELFF.

V and J are TRBV13 and TRBJ2-3; the TCRdb call, TRBD1, lacks DNA for checking. This CDR3 is 14 amino acids long. Germline-derived CDR1 and CDR2 are PRHDT and FYEKMQ (reference sequence). CDR3 region: CASSFTGTPDTQYF. Supplemented by reference TRBV13 and TRBJ2-3, the full variable domain reads AAGVIQSPRHLIKEKRETATLKCYPIPRHDTVYWYQQGPGQDPQFLISFYEKMQSDKGSIPDRFSAQQFSDYHSELNMSSLELGDSALYFCASSFTGTPDTQYFGPGTRLTVL.

The chain joins TRBV2 to TRBJ1-5. Germline CDR1 reads SNHLY; CDR2 reads FYNNEI. The CDR3 runs to 13 residues. This CDR3 is CASSDGSDQPQHF.

This sequence joins TRBV6-1 and TRBJ2-7; TCRdb proposes TRBD1, but this gene call is untestable without DNA. The CDR3 runs 15 residues. The germline CDR1 and CDR2 sequences are MNHNS and SASEGT. CDR3 protein: CASSGRGTVGSEQYF.

The chain recombines TRBV7-2 with TRBJ2-2. The germline gives CDR1 SGHTA, CDR2 FQGNSA. This CDR3 has 12 residues. The CDR3 protein is CASSQLGGELFF.

V and J are TRBV7-8 and TRBJ2-1; TCRdb selects TRBD2, and the lack of DNA leaves this call unchecked. The CDR3 consists of 16 residues. CDR1 is SGHVS and CDR2 is FQNEAQ in the germline V gene. The CDR3 here is CASSPGLAGGNNEQFF.

V gene TRBV9 combines with J gene TRBJ1-1. Germline-derived CDR1 and CDR2 are SGDLS and YYNGEE. This CDR3 is built from 15 residues. The CDR3 loop is CASDGGLTGNTEAFF.

The rearrangement joins TRBV29-1 to TRBJ2-7; the TRBD2 assignment by TCRdb is unverifiable without DNA. CDR3 length: 13 amino acids. Germline CDR1 reads SQVTM; CDR2 reads ANQGSEA. CDR3 loop: CSGLLAGVGEQYF.

This chain connects TRBV3-1 to TRBJ2-1. The CDR3 sequence is 15 residues long. Germline CDR1 reads LGHDT; CDR2 reads YNNKEL (reference sequence). The CDR3 loop is CASSQSSRLYNEQFF.

This sequence joins TRBV29-1 and TRBJ2-2. This CDR3 has 13 residues. The V gene's germline CDR1 is SQVTM and CDR2 ANQGSEA. The CDR3 here is CSVVGQSTGELFF.

V is TRBV3-1 and J is TRBJ2-7; TCRdb outputs TRBD1, but without DNA this stays unchecked. This CDR3 has 14 amino acids. The germline gives CDR1 LGHDT, CDR2 YNNKEL (reference sequence). CDR3 in amino acids: CASSRPGKSYEQYF.

The chain is built from TRBV7-9 and TRBJ2-5; lacking DNA, the TRBD2 call made by TCRdb goes unchecked. The CDR3 length is 15 residues. Germline assignment: CDR1 SEHNR and CDR2 FQNEAQ (reference sequence). CDR3 protein: CASSLVPTRSETQYF.

The J gene is TRBJ2-1, the V gene TRBV5-5; TCRdb designates TRBD2, a call that cannot be tested without DNA. Germline-derived CDR1 and CDR2 are SGHKS and YYEKEE (reference sequence). The CDR3 totals 14 residues. The CDR3 region is CASSPGLVTDEQFF.

The rearrangement links TRBV7-2 to TRBJ2-7; the TCRdb call, TRBD2, lacks DNA for checking. Per the germline V gene, CDR1 is SGHTA and CDR2 is FQGNSA. CDR3 length equals 14 residues. This CDR3 reads CASSLVTGGVEQYF.

This chain links TRBV6-5 with TRBJ2-1; TCRdb returns TRBD2, unconfirmable since there is no DNA. The CDR3 is made up of 16 amino acids. Germline CDR1 is MNHEY and CDR2 is SVGAGI. CDR3 residues: CASSPLGRAAYNEQFF.

V usage is TRBV29-1 and J usage is TRBJ2-7; TCRdb selects TRBD2, and the lack of DNA leaves this call unchecked. The CDR3 is made up of 17 amino acids. The V gene's germline CDR1 is SQVTM and CDR2 ANQGSEA. The CDR3 is CSVGLKLAGLPHWEQYF.

The chain has TRBV7-2 and TRBJ2-1; the D call of TRBD1 rests on TCRdb alone, since no DNA is present to check it. This CDR3 has 14 amino acids. Germline V gene lookup returns CDR1 SGHTA and CDR2 FQGNSA. The CDR3 loop is CASSLGTQYNEQFF.

The chain recombines TRBV20-1 with TRBJ1-4; the D gene TCRdb calls, TRBD1, cannot be checked with no DNA. Germline CDR1 is DFQATT and CDR2 is SNEGSKA (reference sequence). CDR3 length: 15 amino acids. The CDR3 reads CSARDRRNHVEKLFF.

The chain recombines TRBV12-3 or TRBV12-4 with TRBJ1-4; the D gene TCRdb calls, TRBD1, cannot be checked with no DNA. CDR3 length equals 18 residues. CDR3: CASRPNRGGFATNEKLFF.

CDR3 sequence reads: CSAKGGSSSNQPQHF. The chain couples TRBV20-1 to TRBJ1-5; TCRdb's D call of TRBD1 is untestable without DNA. This CDR3 has 15 residues. Germline CDR1 is DFQATT and CDR2 is SNEGSKA (reference sequence).

The genes are TRBV12-3 or TRBV12-4 and TRBJ2-7. CDR3 length equals 12 residues. CDR3 loop: CASARDSYEQYF.